The 21 T cell receptor beta chains below all came from one sample that was sequenced in a study of control samples from healthy donors and cancer patients. TCRdb's table, derived via immunoSEQ multiplex PCR, lists solely in-frame clones and lacks some. The data contain 350,000 to 450,000 clones, about nine tenths of them seen just once; the ten biggest clones take up 5.5% to 8%. The sample was PBMCs. These receptor sequences come from a man in his forties or fifties with head and neck cancer.

This chain uses TRBV10-1 with TRBJ2-3; 7 bases are a match to TRBD1. The junction had 7 bases not matched to a gene; V was cut back by 4 bases and J by 3 bases. The CDR3 sequence is 15 residues long. From germline, CDR1 is WNHNN and CDR2 SYGVQD (reference sequence). The CDR3 loop is CASSGGGVGTDTQYF. The CDR3 bases are TGCGCCAGCAGTGGAGGGGGCGTTGGGACAGATACGCAGTATTTT.

This rearrangement joins TRBV4-3 to TRBJ1-2, with D unclear. CDR1 LGHNA and CDR2 YSLEER come from the germline V gene. This CDR3 comprises 15 residues. The V gene lost 1 base and the J gene lost 0 bases, with 9 bases spanning the gap. Written as DNA, the CDR3 is TGCGCCAGCAGCCAAGGGGCCCTTTCTAACTATGGCTACACCTTC. The encoded protein is CASSQGALSNYGYTF.

The chain combines TRBV9 with TRBJ2-1; possible D gene TRBD2, 6 bases. V was pared by 1 base and J by 2 bases, with 13 bases between. Germline V gene lookup returns CDR1 SGDLS and CDR2 YYNGEE. This CDR3 has 16 residues. In DNA, the CDR3 is TGTGCCAGCAGCGTATCCGGGGGTAACCCCTACAATGAGCAGTTCTTC. This codes for CASSVSGGNPYNEQFF.

The chain is built from TRBV3-1 (or the pseudogene TRBV3-2) and TRBJ1-1; D is unclear. Per germline, CDR1 LGHDT and CDR2 YNNKEL (reference sequence). The ends were cut back, 3 bases at V and 0 bases at J, with 14 bases in the middle. CDR3 length: 16 residues. The CDR3 spells CASSHAQRSLNTEAFF. The CDR3 DNA is TGTGCCAGCAGCCACGCTCAGCGCAGTCTGAACACTGAAGCTTTCTTT.

The rearrangement links TRBV5-5 to TRBJ1-1; D perhaps matches TRBD1 (6 bases). CDR1 is SGHKS and CDR2 is YYEKEE in the germline V gene (reference sequence). V shed 1 base and J shed 4 bases, with 14 bases lying between them. The CDR3 is 15 residues long. The CDR3: CASSLTGTRSTEAFF. Here the CDR3 DNA reads TGTGCCAGCAGCTTGACCGGGACACGGAGCACTGAAGCTTTCTTT.

The chain recombines TRBV3-1 (or the pseudogene TRBV3-2) with TRBJ2-3, with 7 bases matching TRBD1. The J segment lost 3 bases and the V segment lost 0 bases, leaving 9 bases of the junction unmatched. The V gene's germline CDR1 is LGHDT and CDR2 YNNKEL (reference sequence). The CDR3 extends over 17 amino acids. The CDR3, as DNA: TGTGCCAGCAGCCAAGATCCGACAGGGTTGCGTACAGATACGCAGTATTTT. As protein: CASSQDPTGLRTDTQYF.

This clone has a handful of counts. This chain uses TRBV5-3 with TRBJ2-2; D remains unclear. TRBV5-3 is an ORF for which the function is uncertain. The CDR3 length is 15 residues. Trimming left V 5 bases short and J 6 bases short, with 17 bases between. For the CDR3, the DNA is TGTGCCAGAAGTCTTATCTCCCGCCCCGCCGGGGAGCTGTTTTTT. It encodes CARSLISRPAGELFF.

The V and J genes are TRBV12-3 or TRBV12-4 and TRBJ2-4; 7 nucleotides agree with TRBD1. This CDR3 spans 13 amino acids. Germline trimming cut 6 bases from V and 6 bases from J; bases unmatched to any gene: 5. As DNA, the CDR3 is TGTGCCAGCAGGCTGACAGGGTTAAACATTCAGTACTTC. Protein sequence: CASRLTGLNIQYF.

This clone has a handful of counts. The rearrangement joins TRBV19 to TRBJ1-4, with 7 bases that match TRBD1. J lost 6 bases, V lost 6 bases, and 7 bases had no gene match. This CDR3 spans 14 amino acids. CDR1 LNHDA and CDR2 SQIVND come from the germline V gene (reference sequence). The CDR3 DNA is TGTGCCAGTAGCTTTGGGACAGCTGATGAAAAACTGTTTTTT. It is translated as CASSFGTADEKLFF.

The rearrangement links TRBV13 to TRBJ1-1, with D tentatively TRBD1 (5 bases). Trimming pared 8 bases from V and 4 bases from J, leaving 14 bases between. This CDR3 has 13 residues. Germline CDR1 reads PRHDT; CDR2 reads FYEKMQ (reference sequence). The CDR3 DNA reads as TGTGCCAGCCGAGAGGGGCAGAGCACTGAAGCTTTCTTT. It yields the protein CASREGQSTEAFF.

The chain uses TRBV6-7 and TRBJ2-2; no clear D. TRBV6-7 is recorded as an ORF, its role being uncertain. Trimming left V 0 bases short and J 6 bases short, with 8 bases between. The CDR3 loop spans 14 amino acids. The CDR3 DNA reads as TGTGCCAGCAGTTACTCGATTAGCCCCGGGGAGCTGTTTTTT. Translating gives CASSYSISPGELFF.

The V gene is TRBV27, the J gene TRBJ2-3, with D hard to call. V lost 5 bases and J 4 bases, leaving 13 bases between the germline ends. CDR1 is MNHEY, CDR2 SMNVEV, per germline (reference sequence). The CDR3 runs to 14 residues. CDR3 residues: CASSRAQDADTQYF. CDR3 coding DNA: TGTGCCAGCAGTCGGGCCCAGGACGCAGATACGCAGTATTTT.

This chain connects TRBV3-1 (or the pseudogene TRBV3-2) to TRBJ1-2, with D possibly being TRBD1 (5 bases). V was clipped by 4 bases and J by 2 bases, with 8 bases between them. The CDR3 is 13 amino acids. CDR1 LGHDT and CDR2 YNNKEL come from the germline V gene (reference sequence). The CDR3 coding sequence is TGTGCCAGCAGCCTCAGGGAGAACTATGGCTACACCTTC. This encodes CASSLRENYGYTF.

The chain recombines TRBV7-2 with TRBJ1-2; TRBD1 matches 7 bases. The germline gives CDR1 SGHTA, CDR2 FQGNSA. The CDR3 totals 15 residues. V trimming: 5 bases; J trimming: 2 bases; junction bases outside the gene matches: 8. The CDR3 loop is CASSKPQGRNYGYTF. In DNA, the CDR3 is TGTGCCAGCAGCAAACCACAGGGGCGAAACTATGGCTACACCTTC.

J is TRBJ2-1 and V is TRBV29-1; maybe TRBD2 (6 bases). The ends were cut back, 6 bases at V and 3 bases at J, with 18 bases in the middle. This CDR3 is built from 15 residues. Germline assignment: CDR1 SQVTM and CDR2 ANQGSEA. The DNA for the CDR3 is TGCAGCGTCCCAGAGATGGCGGGACTCTACAATGAGCAGTTCTTC. As protein: CSVPEMAGLYNEQFF.

Here the CDR3 reads CASSSPSPQNEQFF. CDR3 nucleotide sequence: TGTGCCAGCAGCTCCCCATCCCCACAAAATGAGCAGTTCTTC. The V gene is TRBV7-2, the J gene TRBJ2-1, with D unclear. The CDR3 extends over 14 amino acids. Germline V lookup: CDR1 SGHTA, CDR2 FQGNSA. Trimming took off 4 bases at V and 7 bases at J, with 14 bases between the two ends. The full variable domain, completed using reference TRBV7-2 and TRBJ2-1, is GAGVSQSPSNKVTEKGKDVELRCDPISGHTALYWYRQSLGQGLEFLIYFQGNSAPDKSGLPSDRFSAERTGGSVSTLTIQRTQQEDSAVYLCASSSPSPQNEQFFGPGTRLTVL.

The chain joins TRBV7-2 to TRBJ2-1; 7 bases are shared with TRBD1. The V and J ends lost 1 base and 6 bases, in that order; junction bases with no gene match: 6. Germline V CDR1 and CDR2: SGHTA, FQGNSA. The CDR3 covers 15 residues. The CDR3 nucleotides read TGTGCCAGCAGCTTAGGAGGGGGCAGGGTCAATGAGCAGTTCTTC. Translated: CASSLGGGRVNEQFF.

The rearrangement links TRBV5-5 to TRBJ1-3; 9 nucleotides agree with TRBD1. J lost 0 bases, V lost 3 bases, and 10 bases had no gene match. Germline CDR1 SGHKS, CDR2 YYEKEE (reference sequence). This CDR3 comprises 18 residues. The CDR3: CASSSRDRAGYSGNTIYF. The CDR3 nucleotides read TGTGCCAGCAGCTCAAGGGACAGGGCGGGATACTCTGGAAACACCATATATTTT.

The CDR3 sequence: CASSIVSLTGAPYNEQFF. DNA of the CDR3: TGTGCCAGTAGTATAGTATCCCTTACGGGGGCCCCCTACAATGAGCAGTTCTTC. This sequence joins TRBV19 and TRBJ2-1, with D possibly being TRBD1 or TRBD2 (6 bases each). Germline V gives CDR1 LNHDA, CDR2 SQIVND (reference sequence). The CDR3 consists of 18 residues. The germline V and J ends were trimmed by 1 base and 2 bases, with 18 bases remaining between them.

The V gene is TRBV7-3, the J gene TRBJ2-7; possibly TRBD2 for D (6 bases). The CDR3 spans 17 residues. The germline V gene has CDR1 SGHTA and CDR2 FQGTGA. Trimming left V 1 base short and J 0 bases short, with 16 bases between. In DNA, the CDR3 is TGTGCCAGCAGCTTAAATCCCCGGGGACTCATCTCCTACGAGCAGTACTTC. Its translation: CASSLNPRGLISYEQYF. The full variable domain, rest sourced from reference TRBV7-3 and TRBJ2-7, is GAGVSQTPSNKVTEKGKYVELRCDPISGHTALYWYRQSLGQGPEFLIYFQGTGAADDSGLPNDRFFAVRPEGSVSTLKIQRTERGDSAVYLCASSLNPRGLISYEQYFGPGTRLTVT.

This clone was recorded a few times. CDR3 DNA: TGTGCCAGCAGCCCTTTGACTAGCGGGGGGGTTGAGCAGTTCTTC. Translating it yields CASSPLTSGGVEQFF. This chain connects TRBV5-5 to TRBJ2-1, with TRBD2 identical over 14 bases. Losses at the gene ends were 4 bases for V and 9 bases for J; bases not matched to a gene: 6. The length of the CDR3 is 15 residues. Germline V lookup: CDR1 SGHKS, CDR2 YYEKEE (reference sequence).